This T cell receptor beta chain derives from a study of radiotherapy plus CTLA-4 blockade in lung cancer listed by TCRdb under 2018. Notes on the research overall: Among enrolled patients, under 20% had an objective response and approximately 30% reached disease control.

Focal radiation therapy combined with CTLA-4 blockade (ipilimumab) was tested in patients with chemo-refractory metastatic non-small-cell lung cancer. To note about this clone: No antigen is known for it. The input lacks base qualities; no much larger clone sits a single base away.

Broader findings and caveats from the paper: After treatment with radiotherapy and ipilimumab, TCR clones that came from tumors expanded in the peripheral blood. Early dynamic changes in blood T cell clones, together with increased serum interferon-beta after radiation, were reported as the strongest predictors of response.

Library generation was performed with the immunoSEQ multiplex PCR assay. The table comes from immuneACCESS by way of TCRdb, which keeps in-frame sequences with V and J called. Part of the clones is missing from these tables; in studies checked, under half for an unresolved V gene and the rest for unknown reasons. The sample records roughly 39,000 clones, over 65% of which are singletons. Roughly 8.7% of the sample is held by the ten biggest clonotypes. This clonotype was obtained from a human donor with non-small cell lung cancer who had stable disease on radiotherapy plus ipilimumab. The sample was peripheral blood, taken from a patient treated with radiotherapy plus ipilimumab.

The CDR3 here reads CATGTGLMNTEAFF. The nucleotide sequence reads as follows: TGTGCCACAGGGACAGGTCTCATGAACACTGAAGCTTTCTTT. The chain couples TRBV2 to TRBJ1-1; TRBD1 fits 8 bases in the junction. The germline V gene specifies SNHLY as CDR1 and FYNNEI as CDR2. The CDR3 numbers 14 residues from cysteine through phenylalanine. The only DNA kept is the CDR3, 42 bases in frame from the first base. After removal of 10 bases from V and 0 bases from J, the junction retains 7 bases not matched to a gene. The full variable domain, completed from the reference TRBV2 and TRBJ1-1 proteins outside the CDR3, reads EPEVTQTPSHQVTQMGQEVILRCVPISNHLYFYWYRQILGQKVEFLVSFYNNEISEKSEIFDDQFSVERPDGSNFTLKIRSTKLEDSAMYFCATGTGLMNTEAFFGQGTRLTVV.